Listed below are T cell receptor beta chains from one sample, sequenced in a study of CD8 T cells in ankylosing spondylitis. TCRdb recomputed calls from the 5' RACE reads with MiXCR, one row per CDR3 protein. The sample holds more than 150,000 distinct CDR3 sequences, 11% seen once. Sequencing input: blood, either unsorted or a sorted T cell fraction (not recorded which). These receptors were taken from a male donor with ankylosing spondylitis or in good health (not recorded which). CDR3s include the opening cysteine and the closing phenylalanine or tryptophan. The D gene is left open where the match is weak.

V | D | CDR3
TRBV10-1 | NA | CASSENAGLDTDTQYF
TRBV29-1 | TRBD2 | CSVMSGGAYVTQYF
TRBV3-1 | TRBD1 | CASSLTGTGGQGYTF
TRBV4-3 | TRBD1 | CASSLSTGVAGELFF
TRBV10-1 | TRBD1 | CASSGQGVKTQYF
TRBV7-2 | NA | CASSFRVGLALRNEQFF
TRBV20-1 | TRBD1 | CSASPDRGRSTDTQYF
TRBV7-7 | TRBD2 | CASSLALAGQSGELFF
TRBV29-1 | NA | CSVVGGGYEQYF
TRBV6-1 | NA | CASRDDQGLETQYF
TRBV27 | NA | CASRLQGTQNYGYTF
TRBV29-1 | NA | CSTEGAGALLEQFF
TRBV6-1 | TRBD1 | CASSNGQANYNSPLHF
TRBV10-2 | TRBD2 | CASKAGYNEQFF
TRBV5-6 | NA | CASSRMFISYNEQFF
TRBV5-1 | NA | CASSLGKTRIEVTEAFF